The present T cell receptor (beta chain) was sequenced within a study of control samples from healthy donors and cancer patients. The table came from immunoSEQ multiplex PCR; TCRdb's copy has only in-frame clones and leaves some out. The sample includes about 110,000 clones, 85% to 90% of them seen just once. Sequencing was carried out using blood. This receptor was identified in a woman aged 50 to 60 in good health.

This CDR3 reads CATIAGVWYNEQFF. The CDR3 DNA is TGTGCCACCATAGCGGGGGTGTGGTACAATGAGCAGTTCTTC. This sequence joins TRBV6-5 and TRBJ2-1; 9 nucleotides agree with TRBD2. The V gene end was trimmed by 10 bases and the J gene end by 4 bases; junction bases not matched to a gene: 8. Germline CDR1 MNHEY, CDR2 SVGAGI. The CDR3 sequence is 14 residues long.